A single sample gave rise to the 7 T cell receptor beta chains below, sequenced in a study of shared clonotypes between healthy human individuals. Assay used: immunoSEQ multiplex PCR; TCRdb lists only in-frame clones, some missing. Of approximately 590,000 clones in the sample, nearly 97% were seen once. The naive CD8 subset, CD45RO-negative cells positively selected for CCR7, excluded terminally differentiated effector memory CD45RA+ cells. The specimen was naive CD8+ T cells sorted from blood. The source is a woman aged 25 to 39 in good health.

The V and J genes are TRBV11-2 and TRBJ2-7; 8 bases map to TRBD2. V lost 0 bases to trimming and J lost 6 bases; unmatched junction nucleotides: 13. CDR1 SGHAT and CDR2 FQNNGV come from the germline V gene. The length of the CDR3 is 17 residues. In DNA form, the CDR3 reads TGTGCCAGCAGCTTAGATTTTCGTAACGGGAGGGCCGGCGAGCAGTACTTC. Translating gives CASSLDFRNGRAGEQYF.

V gene TRBV15 combines with J gene TRBJ1-1; D not certain. Between the trimmed V and J ends, which lost 5 bases and 4 bases, there was a span of 8 bases. Germline V lookup: CDR1 LNHNV, CDR2 YYDKDF (reference sequence). The CDR3 consists of 12 residues. DNA of the CDR3: TGTGCCACCAGCGCGGGCCCCACTGAAGCTTTCTTT. It translates to CATSAGPTEAFF.

This clone has only a few counts. The V and J genes are TRBV6-1 and TRBJ2-1; TRBD1 agrees at 9 bases. With V trimmed by 11 bases and J by 3 bases, 2 bases remained unmatched. The CDR3 covers 12 residues. Looked up from germline, CDR1 is MNHNS and CDR2 is SASEGT. This CDR3 reads CAGGQGYNEQFF. CDR3 sequence (DNA): TGTGCCGGGGGACAGGGCTACAATGAGCAGTTCTTC.

The chain uses TRBV5-1 and TRBJ2-7; maybe TRBD1 (6 bases). The CDR3 is made up of 16 amino acids. In germline, CDR1 is SGHRS, CDR2 YFSETQ. Trimming shortened V by 4 bases and J by 2 bases, and 19 bases separated the two germline ends. CDR3: CASSPTFGDRTYEQYF. The CDR3 nucleotides are TGCGCCAGCAGCCCAACCTTTGGCGACAGGACCTACGAGCAGTACTTC.

This clone showed up just a few times. The chain carries TRBV7-9 and TRBJ2-7; the D gene is possibly TRBD2 (5 bases). Germline CDR1 SEHNR, CDR2 FQNEAQ (reference sequence). V shed 0 bases and J shed 2 bases, with 5 bases lying between them. CDR3 length: 13 amino acids. The CDR3 DNA reads as TGTGCCAGCAGCTTAGCACTAGCCTACGAGCAGTACTTC. Protein product: CASSLALAYEQYF.

This chain connects TRBV9 to TRBJ1-2, with 7 nucleotides matching TRBD1. This CDR3 has 16 amino acids. Germline CDR1 reads SGDLS; CDR2 reads YYNGEE. The trim removed 3 bases at V and 7 bases at J, leaving 15 bases unmatched. DNA for the CDR3: TGTGCCAGCAGCGCCTCCTCTCAGGGGGTGGGTGCTGGCTACACCTTC. It is translated as CASSASSQGVGAGYTF.

The rearrangement joins TRBV5-5 to TRBJ2-2; D possibly matches TRBD1 or TRBD2 (5 bases each). This CDR3 comprises 14 residues. The V and J ends lost 3 bases and 1 base respectively, with 7 bases between them. Per the germline V gene, CDR1 is SGHKS and CDR2 is YYEKEE (reference sequence). CDR3 amino acids: CASSWGWNTGELFF. The CDR3 DNA reads TGTGCCAGCAGCTGGGGGTGGAACACCGGGGAGCTGTTTTTT.